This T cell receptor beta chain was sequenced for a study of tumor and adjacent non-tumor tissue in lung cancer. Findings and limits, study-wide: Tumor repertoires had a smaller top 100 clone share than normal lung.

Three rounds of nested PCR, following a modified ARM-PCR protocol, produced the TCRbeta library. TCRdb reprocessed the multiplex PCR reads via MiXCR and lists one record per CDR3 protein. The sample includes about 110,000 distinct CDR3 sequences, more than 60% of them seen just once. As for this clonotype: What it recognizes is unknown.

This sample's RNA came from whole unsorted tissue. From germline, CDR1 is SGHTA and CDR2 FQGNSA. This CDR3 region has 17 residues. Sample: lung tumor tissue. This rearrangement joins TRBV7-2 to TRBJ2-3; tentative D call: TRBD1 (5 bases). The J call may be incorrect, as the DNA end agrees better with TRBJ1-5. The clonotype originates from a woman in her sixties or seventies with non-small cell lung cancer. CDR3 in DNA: TGTGCCAGCAGCTTAGCAGGGGCGGGAGGTGGCACAGATACGCAGCATTTT. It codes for CASSLAGAGGGTDTQHF.